This is a list of T cell receptor beta chains from one sample in a study of shared clonotypes between healthy human individuals. Data came from immunoSEQ multiplex PCR; TCRdb stores just in-frame clones and leaves some out. The sample includes around 980,000 clones, approximately 80% of them seen just once. Sequenced: memory CD4+ T cells from PBMCs. Source of these receptors: a man aged 18 to 29 in good health. Some clones in this sample may be carry-over from other donors' samples. Both conserved end residues are part of each CDR3. Fields, in order: D gene, J gene, V gene, clone size, CDR3 protein, CDR3 DNA. D genes are given only for firm matches. Clone size is not always given. Where it is, it says once, few, many or a class for expanded clones.

NA	TRBJ1-4	TRBV6-5	NA	CASRRGQAEKLFF	TGTGCCAGCAGGAGGGGCCAGGCTGAAAAACTGTTTTTT
NA	TRBJ2-7	TRBV7-9	once	CASSPVVYGEQYF	TGTGCCAGCAGCCCAGTAGTCTACGGCGAGCAGTACTTC
TRBD2	TRBJ2-7	TRBV2	few	CASSEISGEGEQYF	TGTGCCAGCAGTGAAATTAGCGGGGAGGGTGAGCAGTACTTC
TRBD1	TRBJ2-5	TRBV10-3	NA	CAISKTVGQGQQETQYF	TGTGCCATCAGCAAAACCGTAGGACAGGGGCAACAAGAGACCCAGTACTTC
NA	TRBJ2-7	TRBV19	many	CASSIYLEGEQYF	TGTGCCAGTAGTATATATCTAGAGGGCGAGCAGTACTTC
NA	TRBJ1-1	TRBV6-4	NA	CASRTQGIVGTEAFF	TGTGCCAGCAGAACGCAGGGGATCGTAGGGACTGAAGCTTTCTTT
TRBD1	TRBJ2-2	TRBV11-2	NA	CASSSRSGTGGTGELFF	TGTGCCAGCAGTTCAAGATCCGGGACAGGGGGAACCGGGGAGCTGTTTTTT
NA	TRBJ2-7	TRBV29-1	NA	CSVSGTSWNEQYF	TGCAGCGTCTCCGGGACTTCTTGGAACGAGCAGTACTTC
TRBD1	TRBJ2-7	TRBV27	NA	CASSRQGPGGGYEQYF	TGTGCCAGCAGTCGCCAAGGGCCAGGGGGCGGGTACGAGCAGTACTTC
TRBD2	TRBJ2-1	TRBV28	NA	CASSSRTSGKTFYNEQFF	TGTGCCAGCAGTTCGAGGACTAGCGGCAAAACCTTCTACAATGAGCAGTTCTTC
NA	TRBJ2-4	TRBV27	NA	CASSSRDGGNIQYF	TGTGCCAGCAGTTCCCGGGACGGGGGAAACATTCAGTACTTC
NA	TRBJ1-5	TRBV5-1	many	CASSLAPNQPQHF	TGCGCCAGCAGCTTGGCCCCTAATCAGCCCCAGCATTTT
TRBD2	TRBJ2-1	TRBV4-1	NA	CASSQPGLANEQFF	TGCGCCAGCAGCCAACCGGGACTAGCCAATGAGCAGTTCTTC
NA	TRBJ2-7	TRBV6-1	once	CASSETVYEQYF	TGTGCCAGCAGTGAGACGGTGTACGAGCAGTACTTC
TRBD1	TRBJ1-2	TRBV5-1	once	CASSLGGGASYGYTF	TGCGCCAGCAGCTTGGGAGGGGGCGCTTCGTATGGCTACACCTTC
NA	TRBJ2-4	TRBV6-1	NA	CASSESTVNIQYF	TGTGCCAGCAGTGAGTCGACAGTAAACATTCAGTACTTC
NA	TRBJ2-5	TRBV29-1	NA	CSVAGLPKETQYF	TGCAGCGTGGCAGGACTCCCAAAAGAGACCCAGTACTTC
NA	TRBJ2-7	TRBV7-3	NA	CASSLTTGYEQYF	TGTGCCAGCAGCTTAACTACAGGCTACGAGCAGTACTTC
TRBD1	TRBJ2-5	TRBV5-1	NA	CASSFQGEETQYF	TGCGCCAGCAGCTTTCAGGGGGAGGAGACCCAGTACTTC
NA	TRBJ2-7	TRBV28	NA	CATRGAPHYEQYF	TGTGCCACCAGAGGAGCCCCCCACTACGAGCAGTACTTC
NA	TRBJ1-1	TRBV18	few	CASSPNAGTNTEAFF	TGTGCCAGCTCACCAAATGCAGGAACGAACACTGAAGCTTTCTTT
TRBD2	TRBJ2-7	TRBV4-1	NA	CASSPTSGSASYEQYF	TGCGCCAGCAGCCCGACTAGCGGGAGTGCCTCCTACGAGCAGTACTTC
NA	TRBJ2-1	TRBV7-3	NA	CASSLIGGIYNEQFF	TGTGCCAGCAGCTTAATCGGGGGAATTTACAATGAGCAGTTCTTC
NA	TRBJ2-7	TRBV20-1	NA	CSARNNEQYF	TGCAGTGCTAGGAACAACGAGCAGTACTTC
TRBD1	TRBJ1-4	TRBV14	NA	CASSQDWDSNEKLFF	TGTGCCAGCAGCCAAGATTGGGACAGTAATGAAAAACTGTTTTTT
NA	TRBJ1-1	TRBV5-1	NA	CASSLTGSTEAFF	TGCGCCAGCAGCTTGACAGGGTCCACTGAAGCTTTCTTT
NA	TRBJ2-7	TRBV9	NA	CASSGVLGAPEGYEQYF	TGTGCCAGCAGCGGGGTGTTGGGGGCGCCGGAGGGATACGAGCAGTACTTC
TRBD2	TRBJ2-1	TRBV18	NA	CASSPAGLATPNEQFF	TGTGCCAGCTCACCAGCGGGACTAGCTACACCCAATGAGCAGTTCTTC
NA	TRBJ2-7	TRBV6-1	NA	CASSDSGPYEQYF	TGTGCCAGCAGTGACAGCGGGCCCTACGAGCAGTACTTC
NA	TRBJ1-3	TRBV7-9	NA	CASSLGSGNTIYF	TGTGCCAGCAGCTTAGGGAGTGGAAACACCATATATTTT
TRBD2	TRBJ2-7	TRBV28	NA	CASSLSVGVAGMYF	TGTGCCAGCAGTTTATCAGTGGGGGTAGCGGGCATGTACTTC
NA	TRBJ2-7	TRBV11-2	NA	CASSLNFRGHEQYF	TGTGCCAGCAGCTTAAACTTCAGAGGGCACGAGCAGTACTTC
TRBD1	TRBJ2-5	TRBV4-1	NA	CASSRGQGRGMETQYF	TGCGCCAGCAGCCGGGGACAGGGAAGGGGAATGGAGACCCAGTACTTC
NA	TRBJ2-5	TRBV7-2	NA	CASSSSWTAGETQYF	TGTGCCAGCAGCTCGAGCTGGACCGCTGGGGAGACCCAGTACTTC
TRBD1	TRBJ2-7	TRBV15	once	CATSARQGAYEQYF	TGTGCCACCAGCGCACGACAGGGGGCCTACGAGCAGTACTTC
NA	TRBJ1-5	TRBV6-5	NA	CASSYSLRDQPQHF	TGTGCCAGCAGTTACTCCCTCAGGGATCAGCCCCAGCATTTT
NA	TRBJ2-7	TRBV6-5	NA	CASRRTVYEQYF	TGTGCCAGCAGAAGGACAGTCTACGAGCAGTACTTC
NA	TRBJ2-7	TRBV11-2	NA	CASSPLGAGRYEQYF	TGTGCCAGCAGCCCTCTGGGAGCGGGTAGATACGAGCAGTACTTC